This T cell receptor (beta chain) came from a study of blood T cell repertoires in COVID-19 (dated by TCRdb to the early 2020s). About the investigation overall: Collaborator samples came from the United States, Italy and Spain and covered acute and convalescent phases of COVID-19. The material from the prospective study consisted of cDNA or gDNA derived from T cells, B-cell-depleted T cells, or PBMCs. The dataset comprised deeply sampled blood TCRbeta repertoires from subjects exposed to, actively infected with, or recovered from COVID-19. The repertoires were released in a freely available public database meant as a resource for research on the immune response to SARS-CoV-2. The samples were drawn from two sources: the first 160 participants of the ongoing ImmuneRACE study, and fewer than 1,500 subjects contributed by 6 global collaborators. The sample metadata nearly always contained a de-identified subject ID, COVID-19 status, age in years and sex. HLA class I and class II types, where available, came from metadata supplied by the sample provider rather than from assay-based typing.

Enrolling through a virtual design, the prospective study's participants ranged in age from about 18 to 89 years and lived across 20 to 25 United States geographic areas. To assign participants to cohorts, the prospective study relied on clinical history that participants themselves reported in a screening survey and a study questionnaire. A participant counted as exposed if, within 2 weeks of entering the study, that participant had been in contact with someone who had a PCR-confirmed or clinician-diagnosed COVID-19 case. Each participant in the prospective study had whole blood, serum and a nasopharyngeal or oropharyngeal swab collected by mobile phlebotomists. Over an approximately 2-month period, participants in the prospective study had the option of providing additional blood draws and questionnaires. Before DNA extraction, prospective study blood samples were shipped either frozen or at room temperature.

This clone has a single count. Its antigen is still unknown. No per-base quality is available; no much larger clone lies one base away. Results and caveats for the whole study, not just this receptor: The amount of clinical and demographic metadata varied by source and participant and was provided uncurated.

CDR1 and CDR2 were assigned from the germline V gene (reference sequence) as LGHDT and YNNKEL. Taken from cysteine to phenylalanine, the CDR3 has 15 residues. Of all the DNA, just the CDR3 is kept, 45 bases in frame from base 1. The germline V and J ends show losses of 1 base and 3 bases respectively, and no gene match explains 2 bases of the junction. TCRbeta CDR3 regions were amplified from genomic DNA by means of the immunoSEQ Assay, a bias-controlled multiplex PCR. On the authors' methods: Nucleated cell counts per sample were estimated from amplification of reference gene primers within the assay. Sequence reads were collapsed and filtered to measure the absolute abundance of every unique TCRbeta CDR3 rearrangement. For each sample, productive Simpson clonality was calculated as the square root of Simpson's diversity index across productive rearrangements. Not all clones reach the TCRdb copy of this immuneACCESS table, which keeps in-frame sequences only. Checked studies attribute under half of the gap to unresolved V genes and leave the rest unexplained. That table supplies the V and J calls and clone size; D and trimming were determined from the DNA. The sample records around 400,000 clones, roughly 90% of which are singletons. Clones ranked in the top ten supply about 1.5% of the sample.

In this chain, TRBV3-1 (or the pseudogene TRBV3-2) is recombined with TRBJ2-3, and TRBD2 aligns with 9 junction nucleotides. The origin of this receptor is a woman aged 18-29 years who had been exposed to COVID-19. Sequences were obtained from PBMCs or T cells enriched from blood (not recorded which). The sequenced DNA: TGTGCCAGCAGCCAAGGGACTAGCGTGACAGATACGCAGTATTTT. This codes for CASSQGTSVTDTQYF.